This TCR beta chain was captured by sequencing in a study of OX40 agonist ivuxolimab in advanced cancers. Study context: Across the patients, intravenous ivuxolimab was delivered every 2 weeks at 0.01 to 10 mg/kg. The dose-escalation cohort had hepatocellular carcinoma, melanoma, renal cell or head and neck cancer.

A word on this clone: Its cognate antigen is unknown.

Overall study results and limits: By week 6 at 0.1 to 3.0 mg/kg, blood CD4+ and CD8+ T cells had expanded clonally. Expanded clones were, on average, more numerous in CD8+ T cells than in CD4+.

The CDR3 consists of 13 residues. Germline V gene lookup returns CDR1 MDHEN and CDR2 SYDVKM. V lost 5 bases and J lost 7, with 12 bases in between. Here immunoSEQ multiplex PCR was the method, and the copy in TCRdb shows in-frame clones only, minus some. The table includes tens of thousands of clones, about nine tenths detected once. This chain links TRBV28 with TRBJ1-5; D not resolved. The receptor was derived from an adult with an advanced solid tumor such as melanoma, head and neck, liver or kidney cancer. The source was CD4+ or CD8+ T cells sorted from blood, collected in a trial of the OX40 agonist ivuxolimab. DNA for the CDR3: TGTGCCAGCAGTGAGGGTTTACGGCAGCCCCAGCATTTT. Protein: CASSEGLRQPQHF.